The clone carrying this T cell receptor beta chain turned up a few times. V was clipped by 0 bases and J by 12 bases, with 15 bases between them. This CDR3 has 14 amino acids. Per germline, CDR1 LNHNV and CDR2 YYDKDF (reference sequence). The data belong to a study of beta chain features in type 1 diabetes. Of the isolated RNA, all was reverse transcribed, and so the sequenced material was expressed TCRB transcripts. Here immunoSEQ multiplex PCR was the method, and the copy in TCRdb shows in-frame clones only, minus some. In the table there are about 900,000 clones, 17% of which are singletons. The source of this sequence is a woman between 18 and 29 years old in good health. This chain connects TRBV15 to TRBJ2-1, with D possibly TRBD2 on 6 matching bases. The sequenced sample consisted of naive CD4+ T cells from blood. CDR3 in DNA: TGTGCCACCAGCAGAGATCCGAGGTGGCGGGGGCAGTTCTTC. This translates into CATSRDPRWRGQFF.